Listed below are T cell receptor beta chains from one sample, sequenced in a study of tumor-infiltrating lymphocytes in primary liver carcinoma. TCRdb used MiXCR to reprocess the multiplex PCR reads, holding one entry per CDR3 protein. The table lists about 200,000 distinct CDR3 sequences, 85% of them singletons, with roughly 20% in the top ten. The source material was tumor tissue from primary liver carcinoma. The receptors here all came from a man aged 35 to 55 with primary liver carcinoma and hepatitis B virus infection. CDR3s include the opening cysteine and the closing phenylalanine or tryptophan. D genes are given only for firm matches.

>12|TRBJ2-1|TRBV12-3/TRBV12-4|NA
CASSLGLNEQFF
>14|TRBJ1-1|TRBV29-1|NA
CSASPGGMNTEASF
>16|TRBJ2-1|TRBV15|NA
CATSRGPGSSYNEQLF
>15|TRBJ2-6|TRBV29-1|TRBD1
CSVGGTDSGDNVLPF
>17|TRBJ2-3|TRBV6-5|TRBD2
CAGSSLPLSGRTNTQYF
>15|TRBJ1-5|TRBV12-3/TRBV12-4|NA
CAITWGIAINQPQHF
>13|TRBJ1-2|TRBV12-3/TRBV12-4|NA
CASSQGDYYCYTF
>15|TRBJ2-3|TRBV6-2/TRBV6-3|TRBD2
CARSFSGRETDTQYF
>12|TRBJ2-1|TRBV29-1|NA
CSVTLTYDEQFF
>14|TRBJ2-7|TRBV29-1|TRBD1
CSVTTGTGNDEQYF
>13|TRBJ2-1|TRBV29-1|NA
CSVVWAQSGEQFF
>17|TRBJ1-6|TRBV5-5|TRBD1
CASSSPTGTGVDSPLHF
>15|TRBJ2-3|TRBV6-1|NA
CASRVRGQATDTQYF
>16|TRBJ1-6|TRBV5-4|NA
CASSLLGRGNNPALHF
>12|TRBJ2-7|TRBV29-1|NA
CSIESADCEQYF
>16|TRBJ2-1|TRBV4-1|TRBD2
CASSSQLAGAYDEQFF
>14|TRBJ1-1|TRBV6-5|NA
CPSSYGGEGGEAFF
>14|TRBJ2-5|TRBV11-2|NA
CASSSASRSRTEYF
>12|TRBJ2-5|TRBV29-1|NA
CSMPQGRTTQYF
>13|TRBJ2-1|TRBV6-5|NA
CANSRLTSNEQSF
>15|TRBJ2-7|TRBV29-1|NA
CIVENPGGSSYEQYF
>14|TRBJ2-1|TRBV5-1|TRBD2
CASRPPSGYNGQFF
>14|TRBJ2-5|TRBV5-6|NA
CTNSWEASQETQYF
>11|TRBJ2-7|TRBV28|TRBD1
CANRGLYEHYF
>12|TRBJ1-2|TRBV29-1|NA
CSGRGLNYGFTF
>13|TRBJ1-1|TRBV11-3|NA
CASSLDPDAEAFF
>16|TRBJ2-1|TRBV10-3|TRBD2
CASTQTSGSPYNEQFF
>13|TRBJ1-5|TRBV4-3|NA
CTSSREVQQPQHF
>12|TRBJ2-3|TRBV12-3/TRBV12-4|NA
CASSFITDTQYF
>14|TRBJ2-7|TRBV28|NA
CASSFQVNSNEQYF
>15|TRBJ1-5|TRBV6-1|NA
CASSASKGSNQPKHF
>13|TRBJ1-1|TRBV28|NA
CASSLVGRTEAFF
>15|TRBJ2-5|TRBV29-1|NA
CSVEADSWRAETQYF
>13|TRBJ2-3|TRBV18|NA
CVSSPGSTNTQYF
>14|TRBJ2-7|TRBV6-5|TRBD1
CASSKTGWAYEQYF
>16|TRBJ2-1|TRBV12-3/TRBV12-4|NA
CASSEWDNSLRDEQFF
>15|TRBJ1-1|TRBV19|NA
CASSIGLVPGSEAFF
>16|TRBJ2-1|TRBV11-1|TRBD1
CANSLATGTDYNEQFF
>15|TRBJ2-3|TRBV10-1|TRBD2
CASRASGSGTDTQYF
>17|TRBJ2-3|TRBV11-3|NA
CASSPGTLRSGTDTQYF